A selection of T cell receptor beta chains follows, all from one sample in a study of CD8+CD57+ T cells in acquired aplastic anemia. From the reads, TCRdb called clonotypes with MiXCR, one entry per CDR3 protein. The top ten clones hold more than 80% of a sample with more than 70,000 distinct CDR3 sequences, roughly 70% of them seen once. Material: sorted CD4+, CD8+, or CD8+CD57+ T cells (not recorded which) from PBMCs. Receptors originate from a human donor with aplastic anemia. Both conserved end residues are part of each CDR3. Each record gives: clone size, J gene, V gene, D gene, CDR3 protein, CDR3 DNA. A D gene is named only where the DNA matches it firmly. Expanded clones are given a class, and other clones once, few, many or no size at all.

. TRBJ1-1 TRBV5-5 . CASSLEFNMNTEAFF TGTGCCAGCAGCTTGGAATTCAACATGAACACTGAAGCTTTCTTT
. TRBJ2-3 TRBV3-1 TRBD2 CASRLAGVSTDTQYF TGTGCCAGCAGACTTGCGGGGGTTAGCACAGATACGCAGTATTTT
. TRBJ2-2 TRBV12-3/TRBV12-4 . CASSFPPGTGELFF TGTGCCAGCAGTTTTCCCCCGGGGACCGGGGAGCTGTTTTTT
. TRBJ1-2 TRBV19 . CASSITLQNGYTF TGTGCCAGTAGTATCACCTTACAGAATGGCTACACCTTC
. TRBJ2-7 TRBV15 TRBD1 CATSPSRTGDYEQYF TGTGCCACCAGCCCCTCTCGGACAGGGGACTACGAGCAGTACTTC
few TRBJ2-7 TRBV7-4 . CASGLEGRYEQYF TGTGCCAGCGGTCTTGAGGGTCGGTACGAGCAGTACTTC
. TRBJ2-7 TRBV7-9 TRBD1 CASSLAQGDEQYF TGTGCCAGCAGCTTAGCGCAGGGGGACGAGCAGTACTTC
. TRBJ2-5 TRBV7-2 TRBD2 CASSLGPGLQETQYF TGTGCCAGCAGCTTAGGGCCGGGACTACAAGAGACCCAGTACTTC
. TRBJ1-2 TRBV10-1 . CASSWDKHYGYTF TGCGCCAGCAGTTGGGACAAGCACTATGGCTACACCTTC
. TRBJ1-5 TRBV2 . CASSGQRGNQPQHF TGTGCCAGCAGTGGACAGAGGGGCAATCAGCCCCAGCATTTT
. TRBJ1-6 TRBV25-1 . CASSEYFPWTDSYNSPLHF TGTGCCAGCAGTGAATATTTCCCCTGGACAGACTCCTATAATTCACCCCTCCACTTT
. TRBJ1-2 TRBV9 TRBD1 CASSSGGGSYGYTF TGTGCCAGCAGCTCAGGGGGGGGTTCCTATGGCTATACCTTC
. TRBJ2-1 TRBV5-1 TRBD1 CASRRTGTYNEQFF TGCGCCAGCCGGCGGACAGGGACCTACAATGAGCAGTTCTTC
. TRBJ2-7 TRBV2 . CASREGLPYEQYF TGTGCCAGCAGGGAGGGGCTCCCCTACGAGCAGTACTTC
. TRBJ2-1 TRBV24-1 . CATSGIQGNGYSEQFF TGTGCCACCAGTGGCATACAGGGAAATGGTTACAGTGAGCAGTTCTTC
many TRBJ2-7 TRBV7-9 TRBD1 CASTPDRDPYEQYF TGTGCCAGCACCCCGGACAGGGATCCCTACGAGCAGTACTTC
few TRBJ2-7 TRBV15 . CATSRVGSEAIYEQYF TGTGCCACCAGCAGAGTGGGCAGTGAGGCGATCTACGAGCAGTACTTC